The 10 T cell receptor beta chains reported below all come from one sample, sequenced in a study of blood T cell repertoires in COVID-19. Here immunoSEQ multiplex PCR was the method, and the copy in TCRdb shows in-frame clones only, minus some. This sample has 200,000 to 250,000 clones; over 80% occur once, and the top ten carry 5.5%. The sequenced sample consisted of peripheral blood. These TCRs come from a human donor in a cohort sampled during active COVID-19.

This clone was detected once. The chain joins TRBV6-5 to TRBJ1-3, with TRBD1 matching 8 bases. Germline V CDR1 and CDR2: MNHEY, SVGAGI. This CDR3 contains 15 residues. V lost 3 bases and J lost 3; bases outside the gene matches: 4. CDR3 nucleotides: TGTGCCAGCAGTTATCAGGGGGCTGGTGGAAACACCATATATTTT. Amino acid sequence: CASSYQGAGGNTIYF.

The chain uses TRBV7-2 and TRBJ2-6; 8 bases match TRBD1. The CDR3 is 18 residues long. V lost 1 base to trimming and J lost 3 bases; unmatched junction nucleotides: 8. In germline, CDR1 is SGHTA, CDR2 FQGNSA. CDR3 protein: CASSLVGRGHDGANVLTF. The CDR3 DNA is TGTGCCAGCAGCTTAGTCGGCAGGGGGCATGATGGGGCCAACGTCCTGACTTTC.

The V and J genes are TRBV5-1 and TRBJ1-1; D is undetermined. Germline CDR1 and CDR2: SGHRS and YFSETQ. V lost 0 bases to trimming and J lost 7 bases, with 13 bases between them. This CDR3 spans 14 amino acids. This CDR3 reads CASSLAVGRVEAFF. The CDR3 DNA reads TGCGCCAGCAGCTTGGCCGTCGGGAGAGTTGAAGCTTTCTTT.

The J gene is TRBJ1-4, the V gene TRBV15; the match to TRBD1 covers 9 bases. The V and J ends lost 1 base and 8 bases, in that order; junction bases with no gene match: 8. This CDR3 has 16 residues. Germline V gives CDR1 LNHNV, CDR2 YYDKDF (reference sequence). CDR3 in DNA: TGTGCCACCAGCAGAGTGGGGACAGGGTTGAGAGAAAAACTGTTTTTT. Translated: CATSRVGTGLREKLFF.

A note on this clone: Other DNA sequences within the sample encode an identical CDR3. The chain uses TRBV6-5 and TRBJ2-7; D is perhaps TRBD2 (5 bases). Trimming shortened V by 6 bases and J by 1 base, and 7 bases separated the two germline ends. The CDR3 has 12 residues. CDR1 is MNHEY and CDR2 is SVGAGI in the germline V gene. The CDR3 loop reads CASSRDSYEQYF. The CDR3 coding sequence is TGTGCCAGCAGCCGGGATTCCTACGAGCAGTACTTC.

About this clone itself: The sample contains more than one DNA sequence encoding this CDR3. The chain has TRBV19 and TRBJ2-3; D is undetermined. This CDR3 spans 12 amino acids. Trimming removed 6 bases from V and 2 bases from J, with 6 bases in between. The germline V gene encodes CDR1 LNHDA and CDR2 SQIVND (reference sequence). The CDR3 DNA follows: TGTGCCAGTAGGCAGTCCACAGATACGCAGTATTTT. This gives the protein CASRQSTDTQYF.

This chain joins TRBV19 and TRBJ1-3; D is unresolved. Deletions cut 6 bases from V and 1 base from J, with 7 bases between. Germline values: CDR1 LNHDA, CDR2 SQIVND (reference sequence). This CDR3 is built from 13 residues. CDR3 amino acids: CASRVASGNTIYF. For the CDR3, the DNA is TGTGCCAGTAGAGTGGCTTCTGGAAACACCATATATTTT.

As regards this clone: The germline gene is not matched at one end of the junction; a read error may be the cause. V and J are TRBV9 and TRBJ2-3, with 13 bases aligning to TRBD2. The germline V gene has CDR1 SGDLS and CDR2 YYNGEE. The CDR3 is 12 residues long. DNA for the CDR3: TGTGCCAGCAGCAGACTAGCGGGGGGCCCCATTTTT. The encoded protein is CASSRLAGGPIF.

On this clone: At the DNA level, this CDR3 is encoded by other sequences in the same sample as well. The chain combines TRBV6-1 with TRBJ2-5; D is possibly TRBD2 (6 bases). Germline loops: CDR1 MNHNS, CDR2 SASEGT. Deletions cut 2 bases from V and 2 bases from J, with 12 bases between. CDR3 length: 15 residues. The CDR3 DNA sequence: TGTGCCAGCAGTGAACTAGGAGGGGCTCAAGAGACCCAGTACTTC. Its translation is CASSELGGAQETQYF.

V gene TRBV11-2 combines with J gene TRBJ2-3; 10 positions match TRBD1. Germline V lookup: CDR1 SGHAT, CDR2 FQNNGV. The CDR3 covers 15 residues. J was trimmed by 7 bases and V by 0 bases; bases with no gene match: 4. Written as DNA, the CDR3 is TGTGCCAGCAGCTTAGAGACAGGGGGCGCTAATACGCAGTATTTT. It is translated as CASSLETGGANTQYF.